The 18 T cell receptor beta chains in this list originate from one sample, sequenced in a study of human T cells and chemical hapten exposure. From the RACE reads, TCRdb called clonotypes with MiXCR, one entry per CDR3 protein. This sample has 350,000 or so distinct CDR3 sequences, with about 7% found just once. As for time point: patch test 1, 2 weeks after DPC sensitization. Stated treatment: therapeutic diphenylcyclopropenone sensitization with weekly scalp DPC. Sequencing was performed on whole blood, taken in connection with sensitization to the hapten diphenylcyclopropenone (DPC). The receptor set was obtained from a woman under 30 with alopecia areata. Some clones in this sample may be carry-over from other donors' samples.

This clonotype was counted many times. Relative to the germline gene, one junction end is altered; a read error may explain this. V usage is TRBV20-1 and J usage is TRBJ2-3; perhaps TRBD2 as D (5 bases). Per the germline V gene, CDR1 is DFQATT and CDR2 is SNEGSKA (reference sequence). There are 13 residues in the CDR3. The chain's CDR3 is CSTRAGLTDTQYF. CDR3 sequence (DNA): TGCAGTACTAGGGCCGGGCTCACAGATACGCAGTATTTT.

The rearrangement joins TRBV9 to TRBJ1-1; D unclear. Germline-derived CDR1 and CDR2 are SGDLS and YYNGEE. The CDR3 contains 14 residues. The germline V and J ends were trimmed by 0 bases and 2 bases, with 8 bases remaining between them. The CDR3 region has the DNA TGTGCCAGCAGCGTAGACGTCATCAACACTGAAGCTTTCTTT. Residues: CASSVDVINTEAFF.

There are many counts of this clonotype. The rearrangement uses TRBV4-3 and TRBJ2-1; TRBD2 aligns across 11 bases. Germline CDR1 is LGHNA and CDR2 is YSLEER. With V trimmed by 1 base and J by 6 bases, 8 bases remained unmatched. The CDR3 loop spans 17 amino acids. This chain's CDR3 is CASSQGYYSGGANEQFF. The CDR3 bases are TGCGCCAGCAGCCAAGGGTATTATAGCGGGGGGGCCAATGAGCAGTTCTTC.

The rearrangement links TRBV12-3 or TRBV12-4 to TRBJ2-7; 7 bases are shared with TRBD1. The ends lost 6 bases at V and 3 bases at J; junction bases unmatched: 8. This CDR3 is built from 14 residues. The DNA of the CDR3 is TGTGCCAGCAGCCCTAGACAGGGTTTCTACGAGCAGTACTTC. Translating it yields CASSPRQGFYEQYF.

The table lists this clonotype with many counts. This chain connects TRBV5-1 to TRBJ2-1; the match to TRBD2 covers 11 bases. Germline assignment: CDR1 SGHRS and CDR2 YFSETQ. This CDR3 has 13 amino acids. The CDR3 here is CATSGGRNNEQFF. The CDR3 coding sequence is TGCGCTACTAGCGGGGGAAGAAACAATGAGCAGTTCTTC.

In this sample, this clonotype turned up many times. The chain joins TRBV12-3 or TRBV12-4 to TRBJ2-6, with 9 positions matching TRBD1. The CDR3 length is 18 residues. The V and J ends lost 6 bases and 2 bases, in that order; junction bases with no gene match: 11. CDR3 residues: CASRARGTGSPGANVLTF. CDR3 nucleotide sequence: TGTGCCAGCAGAGCCCGGGGGACAGGGTCTCCTGGGGCCAACGTCCTGACTTTC.

This clonotype was counted many times. The chain has TRBV6-5 and TRBJ1-2; 7 bases align to TRBD1. V shed 5 bases, J shed 4 bases, and the junction held 4 bases outside the gene matches. The V gene's germline CDR1 is MNHEY and CDR2 SVGAGI. The CDR3 totals 13 residues. DNA of the CDR3: TGTGCCAGCAGTCAACAGGGGATCTATGGCTACACCTTC. Translating gives CASSQQGIYGYTF.

This clonotype has ten or more counts. The CDR3 protein is CASFSGRVNQETQYF. DNA for the CDR3: TGTGCCAGCTTCTCGGGCAGGGTGAACCAAGAGACCCAGTACTTC. The chain combines TRBV7-2 with TRBJ2-5; possible D gene TRBD1, 5 bases. V shed 8 bases and J shed 0 bases, with 16 bases lying between them. The germline V gene has CDR1 SGHTA and CDR2 FQGNSA. There are 15 residues in the CDR3.

This clonotype occurred many times. V usage is TRBV7-8 and J usage is TRBJ2-1; 7 bases agree with TRBD2. Germline trimming cut 5 bases from V and 7 bases from J; bases unmatched to any gene: 8. The CDR3 runs to 14 residues. The germline CDR1 and CDR2 sequences are SGHVS and FQNEAQ. CDR3 sequence: CASSPRLAENEQFF. The CDR3 nucleotides are TGTGCCAGCAGCCCTCGCCTAGCGGAGAATGAGCAGTTCTTC.

A note on this clonotype: A much larger clone sits a single nucleotide away, making a read error possible. This chain uses TRBV4-3 with TRBJ2-5, with 9 bases fitting TRBD1. The germline V gene encodes CDR1 LGHNA and CDR2 YSLEER. CDR3 length equals 17 residues. The CDR3 is CASSQDLNRGQEETRYF. In DNA form, the CDR3 reads TGCGCCAGCAGCCAGGATTTAAACAGGGGGCAGGAAGAGACCCGGTACTTC.

This clonotype was observed a handful of times. The rearrangement joins TRBV11-3 to TRBJ2-1; a weak D match, TRBD2 (5 bases). Germline V gene lookup returns CDR1 SGHNT and CDR2 YENEEA. V lost 5 bases to trimming and J lost 6 bases, with 20 bases between them. This CDR3 is 16 amino acids long. The CDR3 loop is CASSPDTGRDFNEQFF. The CDR3, as DNA: TGTGCCAGCAGCCCAGACACCGGTCGGGATTTCAATGAGCAGTTCTTC.

CDR3: CASSQDGSVVGATNEKLFF. As DNA, the CDR3 is TGCGCCAGCAGCCAAGATGGTTCCGTGGTGGGTGCAACTAATGAAAAACTGTTTTTT. The genes are TRBV4-3 and TRBJ1-4; D remains ambiguous. The CDR3 runs 19 residues. Trimming shortened V by 0 bases and J by 0 bases, and 17 bases separated the two germline ends. CDR1 is LGHNA and CDR2 is YSLEER in the germline V gene.

Only a few counts were recorded for this clonotype. J is TRBJ1-4 and V is TRBV28; D possibly corresponds to TRBD1 (6 bases). Trimming cost V 7 bases and J 4 bases, with 13 bases left between them. This CDR3 region has 14 residues. Germline V gene sequence: CDR1 MDHEN, CDR2 SYDVKM. The CDR3 here is CASTLGQLNEKLFF. CDR3 bases: TGTGCCAGCACTCTAGGACAGCTTAATGAAAAACTGTTTTTT.

This clonotype was seen ten or more times. This chain uses TRBV18 with TRBJ2-7, with 7 bases lining up with TRBD1. J gave up 3 bases and V 5 bases, and 13 bases lay outside the gene matches. This CDR3 has 16 residues. Germline V gene sequence: CDR1 KGHSH, CDR2 LQKENI. CDR3: CASSTLSGTEHYEQYF. In DNA, the CDR3 is TGTGCCAGCTCAACTTTGTCCGGGACAGAGCACTACGAGCAGTACTTC.

The rearrangement uses TRBV6-5 and TRBJ1-5, with D possibly being TRBD1 (6 bases). This CDR3 has 15 residues. Per germline, CDR1 MNHEY and CDR2 SVGAGI. Trimming took off 4 bases at V and 6 bases at J, with 16 bases between the two ends. CDR3 coding DNA: TGTGCCAGCAGTTCCAGTGGCACAGGGTCTCAGCCCCAGCATTTT. Protein: CASSSSGTGSQPQHF.

This clonotype was counted only a few times. The chain recombines TRBV12-3 or TRBV12-4 with TRBJ1-5; no definite D call. V lost 5 bases, J lost 0 bases, and 20 bases lay in between. This CDR3 is built from 18 residues. CDR3 sequence: CASSTTESSSYSNQPQHF. The DNA for the CDR3 is TGTGCCAGCAGTACCACCGAATCAAGCTCCTATAGCAATCAGCCCCAGCATTTT.

This clonotype appeared a few times. The V and J genes are TRBV12-3 or TRBV12-4 and TRBJ2-3; the match to TRBD2 covers 8 bases. CDR3 length: 15 amino acids. Trimming removed 6 bases from V and 6 bases from J; junction bases left unmatched: 11. This chain's CDR3 is CASSGTRLPGDTQYF. CDR3 sequence (DNA): TGTGCCAGCAGCGGGACTAGACTGCCGGGCGATACGCAGTATTTT.

In this sample, this clonotype turned up a few times. V and J are TRBV3-1 and TRBJ1-1; a weak D match, TRBD1 (6 bases). V was trimmed by 4 bases and J by 3 bases, leaving 12 bases between them. The CDR3 contains 14 residues. CDR1 and CDR2 (germline): LGHDT, YNNKEL (reference sequence). Here the CDR3 DNA reads TGTGCCAGCAGCCGACTAAACAGGGACACTGAAGCTTTCTTT. Encoded protein: CASSRLNRDTEAFF. The entire variable domain, with the rest obtained from reference TRBV3-1 and TRBJ1-1, is as follows: DTAVSQTPKYLVTQMGNDKSIKCEQNLGHDTMYWYKQDSKKFLKIMFSYNNKELIINETVPNRFSPKSPDKAHLNLHINSLELGDSAVYFCASSRLNRDTEAFFGQGTRLTVV.